The clone carrying this T cell receptor beta chain was recorded many times. The data were taken from a study of T-cell reconstitution after alpha-beta-depleted transplantation in children. Per germline, CDR1 SGHTA and CDR2 FQGNSA. The V gene lost 8 bases and the J gene lost 2 bases, with 14 bases spanning the gap. The CDR3 is 14 residues long. A library of TCRbeta sequences, prepared with unique molecular identifiers, was generated. TCRdb reprocessed the PCR reads via MiXCR and lists one record per CDR3 protein. The repertoire has hundreds of thousands of distinct CDR3 sequences, around 13% of them found once; the top ten carry roughly 2.6%.

The chain uses TRBV7-2 and TRBJ2-3; D may correspond to TRBD1 or TRBD2 (5 bases each). This sequence was found in a human donor who donated a stem cell graft to a child with acute lymphoblastic leukemia. The input for sequencing was PBMCs from the stem cell graft donor, taken from the stem cell graft. In DNA, the CDR3 is TGTGCCAGCGGGGACCCCGGGTTCACAGATACGCAGTATTTT. Its protein product is CASGDPGFTDTQYF.